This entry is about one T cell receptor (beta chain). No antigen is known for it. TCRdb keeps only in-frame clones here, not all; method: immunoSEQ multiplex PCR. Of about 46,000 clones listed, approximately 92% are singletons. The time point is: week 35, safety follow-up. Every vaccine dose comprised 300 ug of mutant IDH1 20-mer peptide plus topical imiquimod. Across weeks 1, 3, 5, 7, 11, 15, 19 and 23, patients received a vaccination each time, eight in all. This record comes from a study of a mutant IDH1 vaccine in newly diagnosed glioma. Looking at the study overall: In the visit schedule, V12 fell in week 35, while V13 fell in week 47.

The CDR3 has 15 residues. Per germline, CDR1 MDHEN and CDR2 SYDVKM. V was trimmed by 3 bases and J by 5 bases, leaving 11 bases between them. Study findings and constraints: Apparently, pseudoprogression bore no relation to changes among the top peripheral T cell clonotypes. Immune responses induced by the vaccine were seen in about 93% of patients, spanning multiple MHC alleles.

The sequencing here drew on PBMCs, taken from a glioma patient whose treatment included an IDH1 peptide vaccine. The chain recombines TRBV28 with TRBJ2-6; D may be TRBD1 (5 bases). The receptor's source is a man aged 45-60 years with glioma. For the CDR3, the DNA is TGTGCCAGCAGTTTTGGTCAGGGCTGGGCCAACGTCCTGACTTTC. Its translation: CASSFGQGWANVLTF.